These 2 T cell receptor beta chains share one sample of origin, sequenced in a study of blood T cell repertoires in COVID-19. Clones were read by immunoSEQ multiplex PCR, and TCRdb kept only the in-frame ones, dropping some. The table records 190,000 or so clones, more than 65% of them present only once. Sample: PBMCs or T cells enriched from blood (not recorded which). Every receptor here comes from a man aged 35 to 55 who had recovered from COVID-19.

The CDR3 DNA reads as TGCGCCAGCAGCCAAACCCTACAGGGTTACTACGAGCAGTACTTC. This gives the protein CASSQTLQGYYEQYF. The gene calls are TRBV4-1 and TRBJ2-7; perhaps TRBD1 as D (6 bases). CDR1 and CDR2 (germline): MGHRA, YSYEKL. V lost 2 bases and J 3 bases, leaving 14 bases between the germline ends. The CDR3 totals 15 residues.

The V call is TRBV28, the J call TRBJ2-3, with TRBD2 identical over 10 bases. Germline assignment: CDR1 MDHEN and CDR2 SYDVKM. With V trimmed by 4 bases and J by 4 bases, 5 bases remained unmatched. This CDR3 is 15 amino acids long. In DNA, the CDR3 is TGTGCCAGCAGTTCTGCTAGCGGGGGACCAGATACGCAGTATTTT. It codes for CASSSASGGPDTQYF.